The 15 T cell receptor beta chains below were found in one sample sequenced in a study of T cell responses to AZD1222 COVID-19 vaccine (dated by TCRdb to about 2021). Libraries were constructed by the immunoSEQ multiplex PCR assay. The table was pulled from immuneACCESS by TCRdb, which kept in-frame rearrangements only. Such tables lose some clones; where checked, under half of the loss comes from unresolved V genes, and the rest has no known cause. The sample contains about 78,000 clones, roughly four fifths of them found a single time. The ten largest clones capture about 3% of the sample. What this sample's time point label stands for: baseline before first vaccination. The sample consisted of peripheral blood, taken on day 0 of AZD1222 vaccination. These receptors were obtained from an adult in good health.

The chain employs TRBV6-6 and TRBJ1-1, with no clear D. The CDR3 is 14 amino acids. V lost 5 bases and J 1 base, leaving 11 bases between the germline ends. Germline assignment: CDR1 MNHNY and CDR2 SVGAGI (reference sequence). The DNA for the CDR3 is TGTGCCAGCAGTAATAAGGGAGGGAACACTGAAGCTTTCTTT. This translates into CASSNKGGNTEAFF.

This chain's CDR3 is CASSRKRDRSYEQYF. The CDR3 bases are TGTGCCAGCAGCCGTAAGAGGGACAGATCCTACGAGCAGTACTTC. The gene calls are TRBV6-5 and TRBJ2-7; the match to TRBD1 covers 7 bases. The CDR3 extends over 15 amino acids. Germline V gene lookup returns CDR1 MNHEY and CDR2 SVGAGI. J lost 1 base, V lost 6 bases, and 9 bases had no gene match.

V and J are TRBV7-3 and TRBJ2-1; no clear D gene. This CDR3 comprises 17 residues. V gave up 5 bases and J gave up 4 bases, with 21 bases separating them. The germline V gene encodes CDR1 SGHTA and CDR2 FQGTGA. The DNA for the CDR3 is TGTGCCAGCAGCCCCCCCCGGCATCAGCGTCCTTACAATGAGCAGTTCTTC. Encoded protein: CASSPPRHQRPYNEQFF.

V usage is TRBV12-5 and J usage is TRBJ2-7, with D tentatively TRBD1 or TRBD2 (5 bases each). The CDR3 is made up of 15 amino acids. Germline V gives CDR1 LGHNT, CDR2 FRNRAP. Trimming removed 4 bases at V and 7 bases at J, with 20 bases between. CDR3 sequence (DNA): TGTGCTAGTGGTTCGTCCGGGAAAGTGGGGGTGGAGCAGTACTTC. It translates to CASGSSGKVGVEQYF.

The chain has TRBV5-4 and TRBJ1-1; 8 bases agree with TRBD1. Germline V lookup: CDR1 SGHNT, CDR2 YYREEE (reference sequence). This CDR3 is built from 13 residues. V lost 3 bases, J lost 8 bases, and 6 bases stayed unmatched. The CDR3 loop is CASSSGTGREAFF. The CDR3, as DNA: TGTGCCAGCAGCTCTGGGACAGGTCGAGAAGCTTTCTTT.

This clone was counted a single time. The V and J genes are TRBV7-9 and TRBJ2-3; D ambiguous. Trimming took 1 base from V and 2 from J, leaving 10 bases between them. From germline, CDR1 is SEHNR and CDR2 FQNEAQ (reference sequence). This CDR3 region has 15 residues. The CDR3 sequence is CASSLGAVTTDTQYF. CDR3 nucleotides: TGTGCCAGCAGCTTAGGGGCGGTGACCACAGATACGCAGTATTTT. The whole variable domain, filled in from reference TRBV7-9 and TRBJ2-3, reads DTGVSQNPRHKITKRGQNVTFRCDPISEHNRLYWYRQTLGQGPEFLTYFQNEAQLEKSRLLSDRFSAERPKGSFSTLEIQRTEQGDSAMYLCASSLGAVTTDTQYFGPGTRLTVL.

The CDR3 coding sequence is TGTGCCAGCACCCGAGAGGGTGAGCATTCACCCCTCCACTTT. Its protein is CASTREGEHSPLHF. The V gene is TRBV27, the J gene TRBJ1-6, with D hard to call. CDR3 length: 14 residues. The V end lost 7 bases, the J end lost 8 bases, and 15 bases lay between the germline ends. Germline values: CDR1 MNHEY, CDR2 SMNVEV (reference sequence).

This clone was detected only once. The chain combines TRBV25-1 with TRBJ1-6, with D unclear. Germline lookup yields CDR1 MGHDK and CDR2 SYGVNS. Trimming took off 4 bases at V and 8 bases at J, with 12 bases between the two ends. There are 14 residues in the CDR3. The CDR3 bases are TGTGCCAGCAGTGGGACGCTCATAGATTCACCCCTCCACTTT. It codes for CASSGTLIDSPLHF.

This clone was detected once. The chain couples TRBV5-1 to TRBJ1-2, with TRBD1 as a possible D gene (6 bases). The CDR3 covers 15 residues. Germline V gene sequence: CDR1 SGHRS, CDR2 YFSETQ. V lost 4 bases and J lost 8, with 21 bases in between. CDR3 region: CASSPTFGGRGGYTF. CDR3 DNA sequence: TGCGCCAGCAGCCCCACGTTCGGGGGGCGAGGCGGCTACACCTTC.

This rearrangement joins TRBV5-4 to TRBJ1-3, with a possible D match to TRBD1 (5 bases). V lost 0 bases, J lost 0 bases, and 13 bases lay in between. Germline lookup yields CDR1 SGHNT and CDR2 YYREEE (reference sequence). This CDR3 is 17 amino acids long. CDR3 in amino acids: CASSLAGGTPSGNTIYF. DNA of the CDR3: TGTGCCAGCAGCTTGGCCGGGGGGACCCCCTCTGGAAACACCATATATTTT.

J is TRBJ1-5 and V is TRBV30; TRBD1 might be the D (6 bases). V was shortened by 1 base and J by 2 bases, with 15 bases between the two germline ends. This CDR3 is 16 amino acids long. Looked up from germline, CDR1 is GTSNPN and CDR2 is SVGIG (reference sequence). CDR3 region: CAWSGQTGKGNQPQHF. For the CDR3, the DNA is TGTGCCTGGAGTGGACAAACAGGGAAGGGCAATCAGCCCCAGCATTTT.

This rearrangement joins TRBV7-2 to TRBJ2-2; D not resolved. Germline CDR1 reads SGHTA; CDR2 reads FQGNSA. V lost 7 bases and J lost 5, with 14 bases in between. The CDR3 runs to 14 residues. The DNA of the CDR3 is TGTGCCAGCAACCTTGGGCCCTATACCGGGGAGCTGTTTTTT. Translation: CASNLGPYTGELFF.

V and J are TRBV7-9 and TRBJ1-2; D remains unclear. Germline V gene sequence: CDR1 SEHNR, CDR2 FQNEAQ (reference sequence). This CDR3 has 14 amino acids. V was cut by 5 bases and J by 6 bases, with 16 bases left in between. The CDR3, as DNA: TGTGCCAGCAGCCCTGAACCGGGTCGGCATGGCTACACCTTC. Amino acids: CASSPEPGRHGYTF.

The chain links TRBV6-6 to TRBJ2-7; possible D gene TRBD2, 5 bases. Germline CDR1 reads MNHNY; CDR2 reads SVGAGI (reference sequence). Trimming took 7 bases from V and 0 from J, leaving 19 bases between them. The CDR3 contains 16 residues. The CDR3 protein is CASTLTTAEASYEQYF. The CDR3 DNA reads TGTGCCAGCACCCTTACGACGGCGGAGGCCTCCTACGAGCAGTACTTC.

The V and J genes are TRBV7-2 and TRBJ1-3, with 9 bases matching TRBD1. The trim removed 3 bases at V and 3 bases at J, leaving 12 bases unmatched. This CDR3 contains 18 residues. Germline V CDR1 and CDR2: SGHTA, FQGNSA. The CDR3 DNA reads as TGTGCCAGCAGCTTCGCCGGGACAGGGAAGAAGAGTGGAAACACCATATATTTT. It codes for CASSFAGTGKKSGNTIYF.